One TCR beta chain is described in this entry. What antigen it recognizes has not been identified. There are no base qualities to consult, and no much larger clone falls within one base. This specimen belongs to a study of T cells in localized non-small cell lung cancer (dated by TCRdb to about 2020). With regard to the full study: The study examined T cell repertoires in approximately 240 patients with early-stage NSCLC and compared tumors with uninvolved tumor-adjacent lungs. The cohort was made up of a few hundred treatment-naive NSCLC patients whose localized lung tumors had been resected. The mean age of the NSCLC patients was under 70 years, with 130 or so men and around 99 women.

At diagnosis, tumor, uninvolved tumor-adjacent lung and peripheral blood were collected and then preserved as a mix of FFPE and fresh-frozen material. For TCR repertoire profiling, the blood samples were analyzed as peripheral blood mononuclear cells. General findings and caveats noted by the study authors: Because multi-region tumor sequencing was not performed, intratumor heterogeneity could not be ruled out. Higher blood T cell density associated with longer overall survival, while higher adjacent-lung clonality associated with shorter survival. A median of roughly 60 of the top 100 tumor clones were detected in paired uninvolved adjacent lung, and around 30 of these tumor clones were also found among the top 100 clones of the paired uninvolved adjacent lung. Because the study design was exploratory, TCR variables were selected using unadjusted p-values without false-discovery rate correction. The highest T cell clonality was observed in uninvolved tumor-adjacent lung, where clonality exceeded that of tumor, suggesting that antigenic responses were more focused in uninvolved tumor-adjacent lung.

The germline V gene gives CDR1 as SGHRS and CDR2 as YFSETQ. V is pruned by 4 bases and J by 5 bases, leaving 4 bases of the junction without a gene match. CDR3 length: 14 amino acids, cysteine to phenylalanine. This entry keeps only the CDR3 DNA: 42 bases, framed from base 1. TCR beta CDR3 regions were sequenced from DNA using the immunoSEQ Assay. In the authors' own workflow: T cell density was computed as TCR beta template counts normalized to usable DNA estimated by amplifying housekeeping genes. The preseqR package was used to estimate richness by extrapolating to 400,000 templates for PBMC samples and to 120,000 templates for tissue samples. Clonality was calculated as one minus Pielou's evenness. To identify tissue-enriched TCRs, differential abundance testing was run on productive amino-acid clonotypes with a minimum total count of 5 and an alpha of 0.1. Repertoire overlap between compartments was quantified with the Jaccard Index and Morisita Overlap Index. GLIPH clustered TCR beta CDR3s with public tetramer-defined viral CDR3s; viral motifs required at least three viral sequences plus V-gene enrichment. In TCRdb, the immuneACCESS table is reduced to in-frame sequences with V and J assigned. These tables do not hold every clone; where another copy was compared, an unresolved V gene accounts for under half, and the others remain unexplained. Clone size and the V and J calls come from that table; the DNA yielded D and trimming. Counted in this sample were roughly 13,000 clones; roughly nine tenths of them appeared once. The ten most abundant clones make up approximately 2.9% of the sample.

The clonotype was recovered from a man between 40 and 70 years old with stage III lung adenocarcinoma. The sequenced sample was peripheral blood mononuclear cells, obtained before any cancer treatment. The rearranged chain carries TRBV5-1 and TRBJ2-1, with 9 bases in between that match TRBD2. The DNA sequence is TGCGCCAGCAGCCTGAGGACTAGCGACAATGAGCAGTTCTTC. This gives the protein CASSLRTSDNEQFF.